A selection of T cell receptor beta chains follows, all from one sample in a study of OX40 agonist ivuxolimab in advanced cancers. Profiling relied on immunoSEQ multiplex PCR, and the TCRdb table lists in-frame clones only, not all of them. The table lists some 60,000 clones, around 83% of them singletons. The sequencing used CD4+ or CD8+ T cells sorted from blood, collected in a trial of the OX40 agonist ivuxolimab. The receptors come from an adult with an advanced solid tumor such as melanoma, head and neck, liver or kidney cancer. Both conserved end residues are part of each CDR3. Fields, in order: J gene, D gene, clone size, V gene, CDR3 DNA, CDR3 protein. The D gene is left open where the match is weak. Some rows have no size entry. The others give once, few or many, or a class for an expanded clone.

J: TRBJ2-6; D: NA; size: NA; V: TRBV2; DNA: TGTGCCAGCCTGGGGGACGGAGGCGGGGCCAACGTCCTGACTTTC; CDR3: CASLGDGGGANVLTF
J: TRBJ2-6; D: NA; size: NA; V: TRBV19; DNA: TGTGCCAGTAGTAGTGAAGGGTCTGGGGCCAACGTCCTGACTTTC; CDR3: CASSSEGSGANVLTF
J: TRBJ2-7; D: NA; size: few; V: TRBV7-2; DNA: TGTGCCAGCAAACCTGCCAGGAGCTCCTACGAGCAGTACTTC; CDR3: CASKPARSSYEQYF
J: TRBJ2-5; D: TRBD2; size: NA; V: TRBV28; DNA: TGTGCCAGCAGAGCCCAACTAGCGGGGCTTCAAGAGACCCAGTACTTC; CDR3: CASRAQLAGLQETQYF
J: TRBJ1-2; D: TRBD1; size: NA; V: TRBV5-6; DNA: TGTGCCAGCAGCTTGGTGGGACAGGCTAACTATGGCTACACCTTC; CDR3: CASSLVGQANYGYTF
J: TRBJ1-1; D: NA; size: NA; V: TRBV19; DNA: TGTGCCAGTAGTCCGGGCCTTATCGAAGCTTTCTTT; CDR3: CASSPGLIEAFF
J: TRBJ2-1; D: NA; size: NA; V: TRBV4-1; DNA: TGCGCCAGCAGCCTCGTGGGAGGGGGCCGGTCGGGTGAGCAGTTCTTC; CDR3: CASSLVGGGRSGEQFF
J: TRBJ1-1; D: NA; size: NA; V: TRBV30; DNA: TGTGCCGTAAACAAGAACACTGAAGCTTTCTTT; CDR3: CAVNKNTEAFF
J: TRBJ2-1; D: NA; size: few; V: TRBV27; DNA: TGTGCCAGCCAGGACGGTAGCTCCTACAATGAGCAGTTCTTC; CDR3: CASQDGSSYNEQFF
J: TRBJ2-1; D: NA; size: NA; V: TRBV5-6; DNA: TGTGCCAGCAGCTACCAGACTGCTAGAAGCTCCTACAATGAGCAGTTCTTC; CDR3: CASSYQTARSSYNEQFF
J: TRBJ1-2; D: NA; size: NA; V: TRBV5-6; DNA: TGTGCCAGCAGCTTGCAGGGTCTTGGCTATGGCTACACCTTC; CDR3: CASSLQGLGYGYTF
J: TRBJ2-7; D: NA; size: medium-sized; V: TRBV4-1; DNA: TGCGCCAGCAGCCAAGGAGTAGGGGCAACCTACGAGCAGTACTTC; CDR3: CASSQGVGATYEQYF
J: TRBJ2-1; D: NA; size: NA; V: TRBV21-1; DNA: TGTGCCAGCAGCAAAGAGGGACTAGCGGGAGAGGGCCACAATGAGCAGTTCTTC; CDR3: CASSKEGLAGEGHNEQFF
J: TRBJ2-7; D: TRBD2; size: NA; V: TRBV19; DNA: TGTGCCAGTAGTCTGCGACTAGCTCACTACGAGCAGTACTTC; CDR3: CASSLRLAHYEQYF
J: TRBJ1-1; D: NA; size: NA; V: TRBV7-9; DNA: TGTGCCAGCAGCTTAGAGGACGTAGAAGCTTTCTTT; CDR3: CASSLEDVEAFF
J: TRBJ2-7; D: NA; size: few; V: TRBV2; DNA: TGTGCCAGCAGCCGACAGGTGGGACGGGACGAGCAGTACTTC; CDR3: CASSRQVGRDEQYF
J: TRBJ1-3; D: NA; size: NA; V: TRBV28; DNA: TGTGCCAGCCTCCAAAGCGGCTCTGGAAACACCATATATTTT; CDR3: CASLQSGSGNTIYF
J: TRBJ2-5; D: NA; size: NA; V: TRBV7-7; DNA: TGTGCTAGCAGTACGGACGGGTCCAGGGAGACCCAGTACTTC; CDR3: CASSTDGSRETQYF
J: TRBJ2-7; D: TRBD2; size: NA; V: TRBV10-1; DNA: TGCGCCAGCAGTGGATCCAGGGCTAGCGGGAGCGCCCACGAGCAGTACTTC; CDR3: CASSGSRASGSAHEQYF
J: TRBJ2-5; D: TRBD2; size: few; V: TRBV29-1; DNA: TGCAGCGTTGGGGTAGCGGGAGTGGAGACCCAGTACTTC; CDR3: CSVGVAGVETQYF
J: TRBJ1-1; D: NA; size: NA; V: TRBV4-1; DNA: TGCGCCAGCGGCCTGATGAACACTGAAGCTTTCTTT; CDR3: CASGLMNTEAFF
J: TRBJ1-3; D: NA; size: NA; V: TRBV28; DNA: TGTGCCAGCAGTTTAGGGGGGGCTGCGGGAAACACCATATATTTT; CDR3: CASSLGGAAGNTIYF
J: TRBJ2-3; D: NA; size: NA; V: TRBV23-1; DNA: TGCGCCAGCAGTCAATCGAAAGCCACAGATACGCAGTATTTT; CDR3: CASSQSKATDTQYF
J: TRBJ1-1; D: NA; size: NA; V: TRBV18; DNA: TGTGCCAGCTTCGGGGACACTGAAGCTTTCTTT; CDR3: CASFGDTEAFF
J: TRBJ1-2; D: TRBD1; size: NA; V: TRBV5-1; DNA: TGCGCCAGCAGCTTGCGGAACAGGGGAAGCTATGGCTACACCTTC; CDR3: CASSLRNRGSYGYTF
J: TRBJ1-2; D: TRBD1; size: NA; V: TRBV6-5; DNA: TGTGCCAGCAGTTACGGACAGGGGGGCTATGGCTACACCTTC; CDR3: CASSYGQGGYGYTF
J: TRBJ1-2; D: NA; size: few; V: TRBV7-8; DNA: TGTGCCAGCAGCCCTATGGCCTTC; CDR3: CASSPMAF
J: TRBJ1-2; D: NA; size: NA; V: TRBV4-2; DNA: TGTGCCAGCAGCCAGGGTGGCGCGGAAGAGGCCTATGGCTACACCTTC; CDR3: CASSQGGAEEAYGYTF
J: TRBJ2-7; D: NA; size: once; V: TRBV15; DNA: TGTGCCACCAGCAGAGGAGGACACCGGACTTCCGAGCAGTACTTC; CDR3: CATSRGGHRTSEQYF
J: TRBJ1-6; D: NA; size: NA; V: TRBV19; DNA: TGTGCCAGCCGAGCAGGGCAGGGTTCACCCCTCCACTTT; CDR3: CASRAGQGSPLHF
J: TRBJ1-3; D: NA; size: medium-sized; V: TRBV30; DNA: TGTGCCTGGAGTGTATTGCGGCAGACTCTCGCTCCGGACTCTGGAAACACCATATATTTT; CDR3: CAWSVLRQTLAPDSGNTIYF
J: TRBJ2-7; D: NA; size: NA; V: TRBV27; DNA: TGTGCCAGCAGCCTTTGGGCGGGCCACTCCTACGAGCAGTACTTC; CDR3: CASSLWAGHSYEQYF
J: TRBJ2-2; D: NA; size: NA; V: TRBV9; DNA: TGTGCCAGCAGCGTAGGTGTGCTAGCCGCGAACACCGGGGAGCTGTTTTTT; CDR3: CASSVGVLAANTGELFF
J: TRBJ2-1; D: NA; size: NA; V: TRBV2; DNA: TGTGCCAGCAATCCGGACCGGAACAATGAGCAGTTCTTC; CDR3: CASNPDRNNEQFF
J: TRBJ1-4; D: NA; size: NA; V: TRBV9; DNA: TGTGCCAGCAGCGCTTCAGGGGCGCCGGCTGAGGAACTGTTTTTT; CDR3: CASSASGAPAEELFF
J: TRBJ2-4; D: NA; size: NA; V: TRBV27; DNA: TGTGCCAGCAGGGGGACCGGGAACATTCAGTACTTC; CDR3: CASRGTGNIQYF
J: TRBJ2-7; D: NA; size: NA; V: TRBV11-2; DNA: TGTGCCAGCAGCTTAGGGGCAGGGATGGGCGAGCAGTACTTC; CDR3: CASSLGAGMGEQYF
J: TRBJ2-3; D: TRBD2; size: NA; V: TRBV5-8; DNA: TGTGCCAGCAGACTAGCGGGAGGGCCAGATACGCAGTATTTT; CDR3: CASRLAGGPDTQYF
J: TRBJ2-1; D: NA; size: NA; V: TRBV9; DNA: TGTGCCAGCAGCCCCGAGGGTGCGGGCCCGAGGGAGCAGTTCTTC; CDR3: CASSPEGAGPREQFF
J: TRBJ2-1; D: TRBD1; size: once; V: TRBV30; DNA: TGTGCCTGGAGTGCTGGGACAGGGGGCATATATGAGCAGTTCTTC; CDR3: CAWSAGTGGIYEQFF
J: TRBJ1-4; D: TRBD1; size: NA; V: TRBV9; DNA: TGTGCCAGCAGCATGACAGGGCACTATAATGAAAAACTGTTTTTT; CDR3: CASSMTGHYNEKLFF
J: TRBJ2-7; D: NA; size: NA; V: TRBV6-5; DNA: TGTGCCAGCAGGGACTGGTCCTACGAGCAGTACTTC; CDR3: CASRDWSYEQYF
J: TRBJ2-2; D: TRBD1; size: NA; V: TRBV19; DNA: TGTGCCAGTCATACAGGGGGAGCGAACACCGGGGAGCTGTTTTTT; CDR3: CASHTGGANTGELFF
J: TRBJ2-1; D: NA; size: once; V: TRBV29-1; DNA: TGCAGCGTTTTTCGACAGGAGTCCTACAATGAGCAGTTCTTC; CDR3: CSVFRQESYNEQFF
J: TRBJ1-6; D: TRBD1; size: NA; V: TRBV18; DNA: TGTGCCAGCTCACCGACGGCCTCGGACAGGGTCAGTTCACCCCTCCACTTT; CDR3: CASSPTASDRVSSPLHF
J: TRBJ2-5; D: NA; size: NA; V: TRBV9; DNA: TGTGCCAGCAGCGCAGAGTGGGTAACAGCAGAGACCCAGTACTTC; CDR3: CASSAEWVTAETQYF
J: TRBJ2-1; D: NA; size: NA; V: TRBV7-9; DNA: TGTGCCAGCAGCTCGACTGGCGGGATCACGAGACGGGAGCAGTTCTTC; CDR3: CASSSTGGITRREQFF
J: TRBJ2-3; D: TRBD2; size: NA; V: TRBV28; DNA: TGTGCCAGCAGTTTTCCGAGCGGGGGATTCACAGATACGCAGTATTTT; CDR3: CASSFPSGGFTDTQYF
J: TRBJ1-4; D: NA; size: once; V: TRBV27; DNA: TGTGCCAGCAGTTTATCGGGGGCGCTAACTAATGAAAAACTGTTTTTT; CDR3: CASSLSGALTNEKLFF
J: TRBJ2-7; D: NA; size: NA; V: TRBV4-1; DNA: TGCGCCAGCAGCCACCAGGGATACGAGCAGTACTTC; CDR3: CASSHQGYEQYF
J: TRBJ1-4; D: NA; size: NA; V: TRBV2; DNA: TGTGCCAGCAGTCCGGACGGAAGCAATGAAAAACTGTTTTTT; CDR3: CASSPDGSNEKLFF
J: TRBJ2-1; D: TRBD2; size: once; V: TRBV28; DNA: TGTGCCAGCACCCTGGGGCTAGCGGGGGACAATGAGCAGTTCTTC; CDR3: CASTLGLAGDNEQFF
J: TRBJ1-1; D: NA; size: few; V: TRBV28; DNA: TGTGCCAGCGCGGGAGGGGCTAACACTGAAGCTTTCTTT; CDR3: CASAGGANTEAFF
J: TRBJ1-2; D: NA; size: NA; V: TRBV2; DNA: TGTGCCAGCAGTGACGGGCAGGGTATTATTTCCTATGGCTACACCTTC; CDR3: CASSDGQGIISYGYTF
J: TRBJ2-3; D: TRBD2; size: NA; V: TRBV27; DNA: TGTGCCAGCAGTTTTTCTAGCGGCTACACAGATACGCAGTATTTT; CDR3: CASSFSSGYTDTQYF
J: TRBJ1-4; D: NA; size: NA; V: TRBV25-1; DNA: TGTGCCAGCAGTGAATATGCGGGAGTTAATGAAAAACTGTTTTTT; CDR3: CASSEYAGVNEKLFF
J: TRBJ1-6; D: NA; size: NA; V: TRBV18; DNA: TGTGCCAGCTCACTTCGGGGTGGGGATTCACCCCTCCACTTT; CDR3: CASSLRGGDSPLHF